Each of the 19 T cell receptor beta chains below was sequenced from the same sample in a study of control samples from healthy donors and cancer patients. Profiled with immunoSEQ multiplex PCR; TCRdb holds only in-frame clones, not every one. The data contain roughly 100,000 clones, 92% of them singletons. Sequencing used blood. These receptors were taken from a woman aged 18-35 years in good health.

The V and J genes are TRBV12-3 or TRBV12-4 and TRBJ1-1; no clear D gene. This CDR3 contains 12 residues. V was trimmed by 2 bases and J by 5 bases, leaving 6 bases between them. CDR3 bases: TGTGCCAGCAGTTTAACGGAAACTGAAGCTTTCTTT. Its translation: CASSLTETEAFF.

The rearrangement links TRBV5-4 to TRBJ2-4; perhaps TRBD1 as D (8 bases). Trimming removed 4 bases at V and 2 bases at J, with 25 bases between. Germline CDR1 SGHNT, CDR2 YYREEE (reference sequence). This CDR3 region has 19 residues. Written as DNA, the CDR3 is TGTGCCAGCAGCGACACAGGGGGGAGGGCCTGGCCTTCCAAAAACATTCAGTACTTC. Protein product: CASSDTGGRAWPSKNIQYF. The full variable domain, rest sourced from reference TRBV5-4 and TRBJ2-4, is ETGVTQSPTHLIKTRGQQVTLRCSSQSGHNTVSWYQQALGQGPQFIFQYYREEENGRGNFPPRFSGLQFPNYSSELNVNALELDDSALYLCASSDTGGRAWPSKNIQYFGAGTRLSVL.

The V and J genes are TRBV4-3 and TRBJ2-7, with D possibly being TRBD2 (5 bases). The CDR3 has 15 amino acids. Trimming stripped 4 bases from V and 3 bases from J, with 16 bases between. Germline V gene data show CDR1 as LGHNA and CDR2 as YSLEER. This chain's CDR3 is CASSPSEGTLYEQYF. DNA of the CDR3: TGCGCCAGCAGCCCTTCTGAGGGTACTCTCTACGAGCAGTACTTC.

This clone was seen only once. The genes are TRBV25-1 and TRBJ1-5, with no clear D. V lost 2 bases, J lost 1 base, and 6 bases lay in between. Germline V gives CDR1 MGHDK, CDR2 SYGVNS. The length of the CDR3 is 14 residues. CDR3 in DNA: TGTGCCAGCAGTGAAATCGGAAGCAATCAGCCCCAGCATTTT. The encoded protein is CASSEIGSNQPQHF.

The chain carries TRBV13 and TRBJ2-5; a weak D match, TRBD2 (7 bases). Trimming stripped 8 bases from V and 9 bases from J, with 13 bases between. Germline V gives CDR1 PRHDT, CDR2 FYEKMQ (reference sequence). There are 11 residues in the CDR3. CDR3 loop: CASRGEGAQYF. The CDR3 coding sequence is TGTGCCAGCCGCGGGGAGGGGGCCCAGTACTTC.

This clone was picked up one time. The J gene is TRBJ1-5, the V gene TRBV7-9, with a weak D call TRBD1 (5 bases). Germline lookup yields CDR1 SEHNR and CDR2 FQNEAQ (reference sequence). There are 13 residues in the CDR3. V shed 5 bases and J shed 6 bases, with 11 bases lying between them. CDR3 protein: CASSTGLFQPQHF. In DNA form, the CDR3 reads TGTGCCAGCAGCACAGGACTCTTTCAGCCCCAGCATTTT.

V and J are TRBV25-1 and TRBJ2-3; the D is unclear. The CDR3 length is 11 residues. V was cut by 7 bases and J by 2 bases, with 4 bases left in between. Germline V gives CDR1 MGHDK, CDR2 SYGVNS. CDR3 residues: CASTLTDTQYF. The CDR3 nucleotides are TGTGCCAGCACCCTCACAGATACGCAGTATTTT.

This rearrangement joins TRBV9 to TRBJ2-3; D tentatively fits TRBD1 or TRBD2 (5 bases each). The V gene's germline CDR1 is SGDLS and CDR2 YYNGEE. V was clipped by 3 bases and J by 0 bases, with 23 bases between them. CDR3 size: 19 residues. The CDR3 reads CASSGTLRPGTGSTDTQYF. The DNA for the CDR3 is TGTGCCAGCAGCGGAACCCTTCGACCGGGGACGGGAAGCACAGATACGCAGTATTTT.

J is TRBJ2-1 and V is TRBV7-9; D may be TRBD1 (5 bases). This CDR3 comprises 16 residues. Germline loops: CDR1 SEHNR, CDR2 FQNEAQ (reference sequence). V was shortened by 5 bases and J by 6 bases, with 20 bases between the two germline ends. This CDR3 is CASSPMPRDYINEQFF. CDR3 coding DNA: TGTGCCAGCAGCCCAATGCCCAGGGATTATATCAATGAGCAGTTCTTC.

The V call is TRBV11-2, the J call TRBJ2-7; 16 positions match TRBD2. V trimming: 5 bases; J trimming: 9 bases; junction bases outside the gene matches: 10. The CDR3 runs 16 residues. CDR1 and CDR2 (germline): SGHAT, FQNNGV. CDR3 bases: TGTGCCAGCAGCCCCAAGGGGACTAGCGGGAGGGCAGGGCAGTACTTC. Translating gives CASSPKGTSGRAGQYF.

The DNA of the CDR3 is TGTGCCAGCAGCCAATCGGAGGGGACAGGGGGCATCTACGAGCAGTACTTC. Its translation: CASSQSEGTGGIYEQYF. The chain is built from TRBV4-2 and TRBJ2-7; 12 nucleotides agree with TRBD1. The CDR3 sequence is 17 residues long. Germline V gene lookup returns CDR1 LGHNA and CDR2 YNFKEQ. V shed 2 bases and J 3 bases; nucleotides not matched to a gene: 8.

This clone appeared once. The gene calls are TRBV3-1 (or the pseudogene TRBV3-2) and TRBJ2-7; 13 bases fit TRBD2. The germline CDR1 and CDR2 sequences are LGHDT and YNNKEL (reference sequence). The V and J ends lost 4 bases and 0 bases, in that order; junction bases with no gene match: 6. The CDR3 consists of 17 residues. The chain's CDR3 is CASSPPGLAGSSYEQYF. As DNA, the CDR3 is TGTGCCAGCAGCCCCCCGGGACTAGCGGGGAGCTCCTACGAGCAGTACTTC.

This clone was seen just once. This chain's CDR3 is CASSTPGRRNTEAFF. The CDR3 DNA reads as TGTGCCAGCAGTACACCGGGGAGGCGAAACACTGAAGCTTTCTTT. The chain carries TRBV28 and TRBJ1-1; D gene uncertain. Trimming removed 5 bases from V and 2 bases from J, with 15 bases in between. The CDR3 runs 15 residues. CDR1 and CDR2 from the germline V gene are MDHEN and SYDVKM.

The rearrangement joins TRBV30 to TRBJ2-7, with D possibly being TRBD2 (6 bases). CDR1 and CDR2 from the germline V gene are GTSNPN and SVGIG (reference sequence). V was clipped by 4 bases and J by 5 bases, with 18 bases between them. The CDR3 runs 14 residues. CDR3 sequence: CAWTHGGAGDEQYF. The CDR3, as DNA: TGTGCCTGGACCCACGGGGGAGCCGGGGACGAGCAGTACTTC.

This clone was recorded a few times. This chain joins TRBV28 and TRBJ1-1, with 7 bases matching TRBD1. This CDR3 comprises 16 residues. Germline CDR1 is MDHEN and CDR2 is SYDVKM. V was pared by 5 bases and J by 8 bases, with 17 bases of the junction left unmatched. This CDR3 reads CASSQTQGSFGVEAFF. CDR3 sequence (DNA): TGTGCCAGCAGTCAAACACAGGGGTCCTTCGGGGTCGAAGCTTTCTTT.

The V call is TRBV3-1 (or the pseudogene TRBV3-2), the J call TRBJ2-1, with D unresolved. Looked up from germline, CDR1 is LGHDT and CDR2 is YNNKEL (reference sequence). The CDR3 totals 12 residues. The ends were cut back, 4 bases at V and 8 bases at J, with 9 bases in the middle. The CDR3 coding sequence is TGTGCCAGCAGCCTAAACACCCATGAGCAGTTCTTC. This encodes CASSLNTHEQFF.

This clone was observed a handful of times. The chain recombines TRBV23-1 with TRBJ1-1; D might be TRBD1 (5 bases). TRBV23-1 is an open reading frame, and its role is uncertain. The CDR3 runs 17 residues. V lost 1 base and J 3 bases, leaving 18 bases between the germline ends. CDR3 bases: TGCGCCAGCAGTCAATGGCCCCGGGGGTCCCGGGACACTGAAGCTTTCTTT. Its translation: CASSQWPRGSRDTEAFF.

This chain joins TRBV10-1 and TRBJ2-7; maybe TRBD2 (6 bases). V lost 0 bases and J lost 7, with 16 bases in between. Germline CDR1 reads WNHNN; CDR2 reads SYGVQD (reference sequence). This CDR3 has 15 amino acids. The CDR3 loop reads CASSESVVGGGEQYF. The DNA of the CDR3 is TGCGCCAGCAGTGAGTCGGTCGTCGGTGGGGGGGAGCAGTACTTC.

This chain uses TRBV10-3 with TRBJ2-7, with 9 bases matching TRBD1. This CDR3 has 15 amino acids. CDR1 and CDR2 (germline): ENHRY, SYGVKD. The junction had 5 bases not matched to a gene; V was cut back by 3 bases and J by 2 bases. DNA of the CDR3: TGTGCCATCAGTGACCCGGGACAGGGAACCTACGAGCAGTACTTC. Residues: CAISDPGQGTYEQYF.